These 28 T cell receptor beta chains came from one sample sequenced in a study of cytomegalovirus exposure and HLA in healthy donors. A multiplex PCR was run with 60 Vbeta primers and 13 Jbeta primers. Data came from immunoSEQ multiplex PCR; TCRdb stores just in-frame clones and leaves some out. The sample records 100,000 or so clones, around 84% being singletons. Sequencing used PBMCs. The origin of the receptors is a man younger than 35 in good health and CMV-seronegative.

The chain combines TRBV6-1 with TRBJ2-2; 9 bases fit TRBD1. V dropped 3 bases and J dropped 4; count of bases not matched to a gene: 6. This CDR3 has 16 residues. Germline V CDR1 and CDR2: MNHNS, SASEGT. Written as DNA, the CDR3 is TGTGCCAGCAGTGAGCGGACAGGGGCCGTCACCGGGGAGCTGTTTTTT. It codes for CASSERTGAVTGELFF.

The table lists this clone with a count of one. The chain joins TRBV19 to TRBJ2-1; TRBD2 is a possible D gene (6 bases). Germline V gene lookup returns CDR1 LNHDA and CDR2 SQIVND (reference sequence). This CDR3 is 15 amino acids long. Trimming pared 5 bases from V and 4 bases from J, leaving 15 bases between. CDR3 protein: CASSAGTLFYNEQFF. The CDR3 nucleotides read TGTGCCAGTAGTGCCGGGACTCTTTTTTACAATGAGCAGTTCTTC.

This chain links TRBV5-1 with TRBJ2-5; D remains ambiguous. Germline CDR1 reads SGHRS; CDR2 reads YFSETQ. The CDR3 has 14 amino acids. Between the trimmed V and J ends, which lost 0 bases and 5 bases, there was a span of 11 bases. CDR3 nucleotide sequence: TGCGCCAGCAGCTTGGGTTTAGAGCCCGAGACCCAGTACTTC. It is translated as CASSLGLEPETQYF.

This clone was seen only once. The genes are TRBV19 and TRBJ1-2; weak D call: TRBD1 (5 bases). The germline CDR1 and CDR2 sequences are LNHDA and SQIVND (reference sequence). The CDR3 extends over 15 amino acids. V lost 5 bases, J lost 2 bases, and 15 bases lay in between. The CDR3 bases are TGTGCCAGTAGTTCCGATTCGACAGTAAACTATGGCTACACCTTC. Its protein is CASSSDSTVNYGYTF. The full variable domain, completed using reference TRBV19 and TRBJ1-2, is DGGITQSPKYLFRKEGQNVTLSCEQNLNHDAMYWYRQDPGQGLRLIYYSQIVNDFQKGDIAEGYSVSREKKESFPLTVTSAQKNPTAFYLCASSSDSTVNYGYTFGSGTRLTVV.

The V and J genes are TRBV4-1 and TRBJ2-5; 7 bases line up with TRBD1. V lost 0 bases and J lost 5; bases outside the gene matches: 9. The CDR3 loop spans 16 amino acids. The V gene's germline CDR1 is MGHRA and CDR2 YSYEKL. DNA of the CDR3: TGCGCCAGCAGCCAAGAGAACAGGGGTGTTCGGGAGACCCAGTACTTC. Translation gives CASSQENRGVRETQYF.

This sequence joins TRBV15 and TRBJ2-1, with 8 bases fitting TRBD2. The CDR3 contains 19 residues. J gave up 2 bases and V 0 bases, and 12 bases lay outside the gene matches. Germline CDR1 and CDR2: LNHNV and YYDKDF (reference sequence). Here the CDR3 DNA reads TGTGCCACCAGCAGAGATCGGAGGGAAGTAGCGGGGACCTACAATGAGCAGTTCTTC. Translation: CATSRDRREVAGTYNEQFF.

V and J are TRBV9 and TRBJ2-3; 13 bases line up with TRBD2. CDR3 length equals 16 residues. Germline V CDR1 and CDR2: SGDLS, YYNGEE. V lost 4 bases to trimming and J lost 3 bases; unmatched junction nucleotides: 5. The CDR3 DNA follows: TGTGCCAGCAGCCCGCGGACTAGCGGGGGTACAGATACGCAGTATTTT. The encoded protein is CASSPRTSGGTDTQYF. Full variable domain (remainder filled in from reference TRBV9 and TRBJ2-3): DSGVTQTPKHLITATGQRVTLRCSPRSGDLSVYWYQQSLDQGLQFLIQYYNGEERAKGNILERFSAQQFPDLHSELNLSSLELGDSALYFCASSPRTSGGTDTQYFGPGTRLTVL.

The rearrangement joins TRBV5-1 to TRBJ2-3; TRBD2 aligns across 7 bases. This CDR3 has 16 amino acids. Germline CDR1 and CDR2: SGHRS and YFSETQ. V was pared by 1 base and J by 2 bases, with 7 bases of the junction left unmatched. Written as DNA, the CDR3 is TGCGCCAGCAGCTTGTTAGCGGGCGGAACCACAGATACGCAGTATTTT. Translation gives CASSLLAGGTTDTQYF.

V usage is TRBV7-8 and J usage is TRBJ1-5, with 10 bases that match TRBD1. V gave up 0 bases and J gave up 1 base; unmatched junction bases: 3. CDR1 is SGHVS and CDR2 is FQNEAQ in the germline V gene. The CDR3 consists of 17 residues. The DNA for the CDR3 is TGTGCCAGCAGCTTAGCGCCGGGACAGGGGAGCAATCAGCCCCAGCATTTT. As protein: CASSLAPGQGSNQPQHF.

The chain combines TRBV2 with TRBJ1-5; D gene uncertain. Germline CDR1 and CDR2: SNHLY and FYNNEI. Trimming removed 4 bases from V and 5 bases from J, with 9 bases in between. This CDR3 has 13 amino acids. CDR3 DNA: TGTGCCAGCAGTGGGAGGAGGGATCAGCCCCAGCATTTT. Protein sequence: CASSGRRDQPQHF.

The V call is TRBV7-3, the J call TRBJ1-6; the D gene is possibly TRBD1 (6 bases). V was shortened by 1 base and J by 8 bases, with 18 bases between the two germline ends. Germline V gene sequence: CDR1 SGHTA, CDR2 FQGTGA. There are 17 residues in the CDR3. The CDR3 region is CASSLIPRGGADSPLHF. CDR3 coding DNA: TGTGCCAGCAGCTTAATCCCCCGGGGGGGGGCAGATTCACCCCTCCACTTT.

The chain couples TRBV6-5 to TRBJ2-3, with 7 nucleotides matching TRBD1. Germline trimming cut 0 bases from V and 3 bases from J; bases unmatched to any gene: 3. CDR1 is MNHEY, CDR2 SVGAGI, per germline. The CDR3 consists of 15 residues. The CDR3 region is CASSYSPGQTDTQYF. CDR3 sequence (DNA): TGTGCCAGCAGTTACTCGCCGGGACAGACAGATACGCAGTATTTT.

The rearrangement joins TRBV2 to TRBJ2-7; D is unclear. V was shortened by 6 bases and J by 0 bases, with 15 bases between the two germline ends. The CDR3 has 15 amino acids. Per germline, CDR1 SNHLY and CDR2 FYNNEI. DNA of the CDR3: TGTGCCAGCAGCCCACCTTTATGGAGCTCCTACGAGCAGTACTTC. This codes for CASSPPLWSSYEQYF.

The V and J genes are TRBV6-5 and TRBJ2-7, with a weak D call TRBD1 (6 bases). Trimming removed 6 bases from V and 6 bases from J, with 12 bases in between. CDR3 length: 12 amino acids. From germline, CDR1 is MNHEY and CDR2 SVGAGI. In nucleotides, the CDR3 is TGTGCCAGCAGCAGGGGCTTTCGCGAGCAGTACTTC. Residues: CASSRGFREQYF.

The chain carries TRBV7-9 and TRBJ1-4; TRBD1 matches 11 bases. Per germline, CDR1 SEHNR and CDR2 FQNEAQ (reference sequence). There are 16 residues in the CDR3. Losses at the gene ends were 5 bases for V and 7 bases for J; bases not matched to a gene: 9. For the CDR3, the DNA is TGTGCCAGCAGCAAAAGGGGACAGGGGGGTTCTGAAAAACTGTTTTTT. Translation: CASSKRGQGGSEKLFF.

The chain recombines TRBV10-3 with TRBJ1-2; 8 bases agree with TRBD1. The CDR3 extends over 16 amino acids. Per the germline V gene, CDR1 is ENHRY and CDR2 is SYGVKD. With V trimmed by 3 bases and J by 2 bases, 8 bases remained unmatched. The CDR3 region has the DNA TGTGCCATCAGTGAAGGGGGCCAGGGGGCAAACTATGGCTACACCTTC. Amino acids: CAISEGGQGANYGYTF.

This clone was seen once. The rearrangement joins TRBV27 to TRBJ2-7; 8 bases are shared with TRBD1. The germline V gene has CDR1 MNHEY and CDR2 SMNVEV (reference sequence). The CDR3 is made up of 16 amino acids. V shed 4 bases and J 0 bases; nucleotides not matched to a gene: 8. CDR3 region: CASSSMTGDSSYEQYF. The CDR3 DNA reads TGTGCCAGCAGTTCTATGACAGGGGACTCCTCCTACGAGCAGTACTTC.

The chain joins TRBV9 to TRBJ2-7, with D unclear. Trimming left V 0 bases short and J 6 bases short, with 13 bases between. Germline CDR1 and CDR2: SGDLS and YYNGEE. This CDR3 contains 14 residues. DNA of the CDR3: TGTGCCAGCAGCGTAGACGGGTTAACGGGCGAGCAGTACTTC. Translation: CASSVDGLTGEQYF.

The CDR3 spells CSAGSTEAFF. DNA of the CDR3: TGCAGCGCCGGGAGCACTGAAGCTTTCTTT. The chain joins TRBV29-1 to TRBJ1-1; D uncertain. CDR3 length: 10 amino acids. Germline CDR1 reads SQVTM; CDR2 reads ANQGSEA. V was clipped by 7 bases and J by 4 bases, with 7 bases between them.

The V call is TRBV19, the J call TRBJ1-1, with 9 bases that match TRBD1. Germline assignment: CDR1 LNHDA and CDR2 SQIVND (reference sequence). The CDR3 covers 14 residues. V trimming: 5 bases; J trimming: 4 bases; junction bases outside the gene matches: 5. This chain's CDR3 is CASSLGQGVTEAFF. The CDR3 bases are TGTGCCAGTAGTCTGGGACAGGGAGTCACTGAAGCTTTCTTT.

The J gene is TRBJ2-7, the V gene TRBV30; D possibly corresponds to TRBD2 (6 bases). Germline V CDR1 and CDR2: GTSNPN, SVGIG (reference sequence). V lost 2 bases, J lost 1 base, and 6 bases lay in between. This CDR3 has 12 residues. The CDR3 sequence: CAWSRESYEQYF. CDR3 sequence (DNA): TGTGCCTGGAGTCGGGAGTCCTACGAGCAGTACTTC.

The chain carries TRBV18 and TRBJ1-1, with D perhaps matching TRBD1 (6 bases). Germline V gene lookup returns CDR1 KGHSH and CDR2 LQKENI. Trimming shortened V by 3 bases and J by 8 bases, and 19 bases separated the two germline ends. This CDR3 has 15 residues. The CDR3 nucleotides are TGTGCCAGCTCACCTAAAATAGACGGGGGGCCGGAAGCTTTCTTT. As protein: CASSPKIDGGPEAFF.

This rearrangement joins TRBV30 to TRBJ1-5, with TRBD1 identical over 8 bases. The germline CDR1 and CDR2 sequences are GTSNPN and SVGIG (reference sequence). V lost 1 base, J lost 4 bases, and 12 bases stayed unmatched. CDR3 length: 17 amino acids. The CDR3 DNA reads as TGTGCCTGGAGTGATAACAGGGGGTCCCTAGCAAATCAGCCCCAGCATTTT. Translation gives CAWSDNRGSLANQPQHF.

V gene TRBV27 combines with J gene TRBJ1-3, with a tentative D call TRBD1 (6 bases). The CDR3 loop spans 15 amino acids. CDR1 MNHEY and CDR2 SMNVEV come from the germline V gene (reference sequence). The V gene lost 9 bases and the J gene lost 0 bases, with 15 bases spanning the gap. The CDR3 DNA sequence: TGTGCCAGGCGACAGGAGGAAACCTCTGGAAACACCATATATTTT. Protein: CARRQEETSGNTIYF.

The J gene is TRBJ2-1, the V gene TRBV6-6, with 13 bases that match TRBD2. V shed 6 bases and J 13 bases; nucleotides not matched to a gene: 9. This CDR3 is 14 amino acids long. From germline, CDR1 is MNHNY and CDR2 SVGAGI (reference sequence). The CDR3 nucleotides read TGTGCCAGCAGACAGACTAGCGGGGGGCAAGATCAGTTCTTC. Amino acid sequence: CASRQTSGGQDQFF.

This clone was seen only a few times. This chain connects TRBV12-5 to TRBJ1-4; no reliable D call. V lost 7 bases and J 10 bases, leaving 13 bases between the germline ends. The CDR3 is 12 amino acids. CDR1 is LGHNT and CDR2 is FRNRAP in the germline V gene. The CDR3, as DNA: TGTGCTAGTGCCCCCCCGGAGGGAAAACTGTTTTTT. This gives the protein CASAPPEGKLFF.

The rearrangement joins TRBV5-1 to TRBJ1-6; D might be TRBD1 (6 bases). This CDR3 contains 14 residues. V shed 3 bases and J shed 8 bases, with 12 bases lying between them. Germline V lookup: CDR1 SGHRS, CDR2 YFSETQ. The CDR3 DNA sequence: TGCGCCAGCAGCTCACAGGGAGGGGATTCACCCCTCCACTTT. Amino acids: CASSSQGGDSPLHF. Together with reference TRBV5-1 and TRBJ1-6, the CDR3 gives the full variable domain: KAGVTQTPRYLIKTRGQQVTLSCSPISGHRSVSWYQQTPGQGLQFLFEYFSETQRNKGNFPGRFSGRQFSNSRSEMNVSTLELGDSALYLCASSSQGGDSPLHFGNGTRLTVT.

A few counts support this clone. The chain carries TRBV5-1 and TRBJ1-1, with D possibly being TRBD1 (6 bases). With 0 bases removed from V and 4 bases from J, the gap between germline ends came to 7 bases. The length of the CDR3 is 13 residues. The germline V gene has CDR1 SGHRS and CDR2 YFSETQ. The CDR3 loop reads CASSLAQGTEAFF. The CDR3, as DNA: TGCGCCAGCAGCTTGGCACAGGGCACTGAAGCTTTCTTT. Variable domain in full (rest from reference TRBV5-1 and TRBJ1-1): KAGVTQTPRYLIKTRGQQVTLSCSPISGHRSVSWYQQTPGQGLQFLFEYFSETQRNKGNFPGRFSGRQFSNSRSEMNVSTLELGDSALYLCASSLAQGTEAFFGQGTRLTVV.